These 21 T cell receptor beta chains came from one sample sequenced in a study of pediatric ulcerative colitis (dated by TCRdb to between 2018 and 2021). Preparation of the library involved the immunoSEQ multiplex PCR assay. The table was pulled from immuneACCESS by TCRdb, which kept in-frame rearrangements only. Such tables lose some clones; where checked, under half of the loss comes from unresolved V genes, and the rest has no known cause. The sample has 30,000 to 40,000 clones on record, roughly three quarters of them singletons. The ten most abundant clones make up approximately 1% of the sample. During colonoscopy, one to two pinch biopsies were obtained from the rectum for research. Sequencing input: gut tissue. The receptors stem from a boy aged 10-17 years with mild ulcerative colitis.

The count of this clone is one. The J gene is TRBJ1-6, the V gene TRBV19, with D possibly matching TRBD1 (5 bases). CDR1 LNHDA and CDR2 SQIVND come from the germline V gene (reference sequence). The V gene lost 4 bases and the J gene lost 1 base, with 8 bases spanning the gap. The CDR3 runs to 15 residues. The CDR3 region is CASSRAGSYNSPLHF. The CDR3, as DNA: TGTGCCAGTAGTAGAGCAGGGTCCTATAATTCACCCCTCCACTTT. The full variable domain, its missing parts supplied by reference TRBV19 and TRBJ1-6, is DGGITQSPKYLFRKEGQNVTLSCEQNLNHDAMYWYRQDPGQGLRLIYYSQIVNDFQKGDIAEGYSVSREKKESFPLTVTSAQKNPTAFYLCASSRAGSYNSPLHFGNGTRLTVT.

The V gene is TRBV18, the J gene TRBJ2-7; D is unresolved. The germline gives CDR1 KGHSH, CDR2 LQKENI. Trimming took 3 bases from V and 7 from J, leaving 10 bases between them. CDR3 length: 12 amino acids. In DNA form, the CDR3 reads TGTGCCAGCTCACCGGGGAAGGAGGAGCAGTACTTC. This codes for CASSPGKEEQYF.

The J gene is TRBJ2-5, the V gene TRBV11-3; 8 nucleotides line up with TRBD2. The CDR3 has 16 amino acids. From germline, CDR1 is SGHNT and CDR2 YENEEA. The J segment lost 5 bases and the V segment lost 7 bases, leaving 15 bases of the junction unmatched. The CDR3 DNA is TGTGCCAGCACCCCCCTGAGCGGGGGTGTATTGGAGACCCAGTACTTC. Translated, it gives CASTPLSGGVLETQYF.

This chain links TRBV7-9 with TRBJ2-1, with TRBD1 as a possible D gene (6 bases). The CDR3 is 15 residues long. The V gene's germline CDR1 is SEHNR and CDR2 FQNEAQ (reference sequence). V was pared by 4 bases and J by 4 bases, with 14 bases between. The CDR3 nucleotides are TGTGCCAGCAGCTACCGACAGGCCCCTTACAATGAGCAGTTCTTC. Its translation is CASSYRQAPYNEQFF.

The V call is TRBV5-8, the J call TRBJ1-2, with D perhaps TRBD1 (5 bases). This CDR3 contains 14 residues. CDR1 is SGHTS and CDR2 is YDEGEE in the germline V gene. V was trimmed by 4 bases and J by 4 bases, leaving 14 bases between them. Written as DNA, the CDR3 is TGTGCCAGCAGCCGGCCCCGGCAGGGCTATGGCTACACCTTC. Translating gives CASSRPRQGYGYTF.

This chain joins TRBV5-6 and TRBJ2-7; no reliable D call. Trimming removed 5 bases from V and 0 bases from J, with 15 bases in between. This CDR3 is built from 15 residues. Germline values: CDR1 SGHDT, CDR2 YYEEEE. The CDR3 nucleotides read TGTGCCAGCAGTGTTTGGTCGAGAAGCTCCTACGAGCAGTACTTC. Its translation: CASSVWSRSSYEQYF.

V and J are TRBV5-4 and TRBJ2-3; no firm D call. CDR3 length: 16 residues. V was shortened by 1 base and J by 0 bases, with 12 bases between the two germline ends. Germline loops: CDR1 SGHNT, CDR2 YYREEE (reference sequence). CDR3 residues: CASSLLKSSSTDTQYF. CDR3 sequence (DNA): TGTGCCAGCAGCTTGTTGAAAAGTTCTAGCACAGATACGCAGTATTTT.

This clone showed up just once. J is TRBJ2-7 and V is TRBV4-2; the match to TRBD1 covers 7 bases. The CDR3 runs 16 residues. Germline V gives CDR1 LGHNA, CDR2 YNFKEQ. V lost 4 bases to trimming and J lost 1 base; unmatched junction nucleotides: 10. The chain's CDR3 is CASSPAPAGGSYEQYF. CDR3 coding DNA: TGTGCCAGCAGCCCGGCCCCGGCAGGGGGATCCTACGAGCAGTACTTC.

The genes are TRBV6-1 and TRBJ2-3; D gene uncertain. Germline V gene data show CDR1 as MNHNS and CDR2 as SASEGT. The CDR3 is 14 residues long. V lost 6 bases and J 5 bases, leaving 15 bases between the germline ends. This CDR3 reads CASSRPSTGDTQYF. CDR3 nucleotides: TGTGCCAGCAGCCGGCCTAGTACGGGAGATACGCAGTATTTT.

The chain employs TRBV5-1 and TRBJ1-1, with a tentative D call TRBD1 (6 bases). CDR1 is SGHRS, CDR2 YFSETQ, per germline. The CDR3 extends over 16 amino acids. V lost 4 bases, J lost 1 base, and 17 bases lay in between. CDR3 nucleotides: TGCGCCAGCAGCCCAGGGACATCCTGGAGGAACACTGAAGCTTTCTTT. Translation gives CASSPGTSWRNTEAFF.

In nucleotides, the CDR3 is TGTGCCTGGAGTGTACGGACAGGCCCTAATGAAAAACTGTTTTTT. Translated, it gives CAWSVRTGPNEKLFF. The rearrangement uses TRBV30 and TRBJ1-4; TRBD1 matches 7 bases. Trimming cost V 0 bases and J 3 bases; bases outside gene matches: 4. CDR1 GTSNPN and CDR2 SVGIG come from the germline V gene (reference sequence). There are 15 residues in the CDR3.

The chain has TRBV4-1 and TRBJ1-6, with 7 bases identical to TRBD1. V trimming: 2 bases; J trimming: 10 bases; junction bases outside the gene matches: 5. The germline gives CDR1 MGHRA, CDR2 YSYEKL. This CDR3 spans 14 amino acids. CDR3 bases: TGCGCCAGCAGCCAACCAGGGGGTCGGTCACCCCTCCACTTT. Protein sequence: CASSQPGGRSPLHF.

About this clone: In the same sample, other DNA sequences code for this CDR3. The chain has TRBV5-1 and TRBJ1-3, with D uncertain. Germline assignment: CDR1 SGHRS and CDR2 YFSETQ. The CDR3 spans 14 residues. V was cut by 4 bases and J by 0 bases, with 8 bases left in between. CDR3 protein: CASSPGVSGNTIYF. CDR3 sequence (DNA): TGCGCCAGCAGCCCCGGAGTCTCTGGAAACACCATATATTTT.

The chain uses TRBV2 and TRBJ1-1; D gene ambiguous. This CDR3 has 13 amino acids. Germline CDR1 and CDR2: SNHLY and FYNNEI. V gave up 4 bases and J gave up 0 bases, with 6 bases separating them. CDR3 protein: CASSVGLNTEAFF. The DNA for the CDR3 is TGTGCCAGCAGTGTCGGGCTGAACACTGAAGCTTTCTTT.

V and J are TRBV19 and TRBJ1-5, with D possibly being TRBD1 (6 bases). With 5 bases removed from V and 4 bases from J, the gap between germline ends came to 12 bases. CDR1 is LNHDA and CDR2 is SQIVND in the germline V gene (reference sequence). This CDR3 is built from 14 residues. The CDR3 protein is CASSGIQGNQPQHF. The CDR3 region has the DNA TGTGCCAGTAGTGGCATACAGGGTAATCAGCCCCAGCATTTT.

CDR3 sequence (DNA): TGTGCCAGCAGTGGGTTTAGGGGTGACCCTCTCTCTGGAAACACCATATATTTT. Amino acids: CASSGFRGDPLSGNTIYF. This rearrangement joins TRBV6-1 to TRBJ1-3; TRBD1 is a possible D gene (5 bases). Trimming took off 4 bases at V and 0 bases at J, with 19 bases between the two ends. This CDR3 has 18 amino acids. Germline CDR1 is MNHNS and CDR2 is SASEGT.

In its sample, this clone was seen once. The chain employs TRBV10-3 and TRBJ2-7; TRBD1 aligns across 11 bases. Losses at the gene ends were 1 base for V and 2 bases for J; bases not matched to a gene: 4. The germline gives CDR1 ENHRY, CDR2 SYGVKD. CDR3 length: 16 residues. CDR3 in amino acids: CAISEFGTGGPYEQYF. The DNA of the CDR3 is TGTGCCATCAGTGAGTTCGGGACAGGGGGTCCCTACGAGCAGTACTTC.

Only a few counts were recorded for this clone. The V gene is TRBV4-1, the J gene TRBJ1-1; D not certain. V lost 4 bases, J lost 1 base, and 10 bases lay in between. The CDR3 length is 14 residues. Germline V lookup: CDR1 MGHRA, CDR2 YSYEKL. In nucleotides, the CDR3 is TGCGCCAGCAGCCTATCCCCCGGGAACACTGAAGCTTTCTTT. Translated: CASSLSPGNTEAFF.

The chain recombines TRBV5-6 with TRBJ2-7; D possibly uses TRBD1 or TRBD2 (5 bases each). V was cut by 8 bases and J by 2 bases, with 20 bases left in between. This CDR3 has 15 residues. Germline V gene data show CDR1 as SGHDT and CDR2 as YYEEEE. The CDR3 bases are TGTGCCAGTCAACAACCCGGGACGGACCCCTACGAGCAGTACTTC. This translates into CASQQPGTDPYEQYF.

This chain connects TRBV25-1 to TRBJ2-1, with a tentative D call TRBD1 (6 bases). The V end was cut by 4 bases, the J end by 2 bases, with 15 bases between. This CDR3 has 16 residues. From germline, CDR1 is MGHDK and CDR2 SYGVNS. CDR3 sequence reads: CASSGHRVFTYNEQFF. The CDR3 region has the DNA TGTGCCAGCAGTGGCCACAGGGTTTTCACCTACAATGAGCAGTTCTTC.

The chain links TRBV6-5 to TRBJ1-2; unclear D gene. Looked up from germline, CDR1 is MNHEY and CDR2 is SVGAGI. V was pared by 7 bases and J by 4 bases, with 19 bases between. This CDR3 region has 15 residues. The CDR3 nucleotides are TGTGCCAGCACACCCGACTTTAGAGAGGGCTATGGCTACACCTTC. Protein: CASTPDFREGYGYTF.